A selection of T cell receptor beta chains follows, all from one sample in a study of cytomegalovirus exposure and HLA in healthy donors. Some clones are missing from TCRdb's copy, which holds only in-frame ones; the method was immunoSEQ multiplex PCR. The data show approximately 180,000 clones, with over 60% seen just once and roughly 5.8% held by the top ten. Sequenced sample: PBMCs. The receptors derive from a man aged 35 to 55 in good health and CMV-seropositive. Each CDR3 is given with its conserved first and last residue. A D gene is named only where the DNA matches it firmly. Clone size is given for some rows only: seen once, a few or many times, or a class if the clone is expanded.

TRBV15	few	TRBJ2-1	TRBD1	18	CATSRDPAGTGNYNEQFF	TGTGCCACCAGCAGAGATCCCGCCGGGACAGGGAACTACAATGAGCAGTTCTTC
TRBV5-1	NA	TRBJ1-3	NA	13	CASSPFSGNTIYF	TGCGCCAGCAGTCCCTTCTCTGGAAACACCATATATTTT
TRBV29-1	NA	TRBJ1-5	TRBD1	15	CSVTDRDDSNQPQHF	TGCAGCGTGACGGACAGGGATGATAGCAATCAGCCCCAGCATTTT
TRBV11-2	NA	TRBJ2-7	TRBD1	13	CASSSGQGSEQYF	TGTGCCAGCAGCTCGGGACAGGGGAGCGAGCAGTACTTC
TRBV11-2	NA	TRBJ2-7	NA	17	CASSLFPPGTGTLEQYF	TGTGCCAGCAGCCTATTTCCCCCCGGTACAGGGACACTCGAGCAGTACTTC
TRBV11-2	NA	TRBJ2-3	TRBD2	17	CASSWGVGGRFTDTQYF	TGTGCCAGCAGCTGGGGGGTGGGCGGGAGATTCACAGATACGCAGTATTTT
TRBV30	NA	TRBJ1-3	NA	14	CACGRGASGNTIYF	TGTGCCTGTGGGAGGGGGGCATCTGGAAACACCATATATTTT
TRBV2	NA	TRBJ2-7	TRBD1	14	CASRNRGATHEQYF	TGTGCCAGCAGGAACAGGGGCGCTACCCACGAGCAGTACTTC
TRBV18	NA	TRBJ2-5	NA	16	CASSQRDSGTKETQYF	TGTGCCAGCTCGCAACGGGACTCCGGGACGAAAGAGACCCAGTACTTC
TRBV9	NA	TRBJ2-1	TRBD2	16	CASSEGTSGIYNEQFF	TGTGCCAGCAGCGAAGGGACTAGCGGAATTTACAATGAGCAGTTCTTC
TRBV4-1	NA	TRBJ2-5	NA	13	CASSPRVGETQYF	TGCGCCAGCAGCCCCAGGGTAGGGGAGACCCAGTACTTC
TRBV5-1	NA	TRBJ2-1	TRBD2	15	CASSLSSGGVNEQFF	TGCGCCAGCAGCTTATCTAGCGGGGGTGTCAATGAGCAGTTCTTC
TRBV27	NA	TRBJ2-5	NA	14	CAGVGQGPQETQYF	TGTGCCGGGGTAGGACAAGGCCCCCAAGAGACCCAGTACTTC
TRBV7-9	few	TRBJ2-3	TRBD2	19	CASSSGGTRQRSRTDTQYF	TGTGCCAGCAGCTCGGGGGGGACTAGACAGAGATCCCGTACAGATACGCAGTATTTT
TRBV10-3	NA	TRBJ2-2	TRBD2	15	CAIQPSGINTGELFF	TGTGCCATACAGCCTAGCGGGATCAACACCGGGGAGCTGTTTTTT
TRBV2	NA	TRBJ2-3	TRBD2	14	CASSRSGTTDTQYF	TGTGCCAGCAGTAGGAGCGGGACCACAGATACGCAGTATTTT
TRBV15	NA	TRBJ2-1	TRBD1	13	CATSRDRVREQFF	TGTGCCACCAGCCGGGACAGGGTACGGGAGCAGTTCTTC
TRBV6-1	once	TRBJ2-2	TRBD1	15	CASITGTANTGELFF	TGTGCCAGCATCACCGGGACAGCGAACACCGGGGAGCTGTTTTTT
TRBV19	NA	TRBJ2-1	NA	14	CASRGEGIYNEQFF	TGTGCCAGTAGAGGCGAGGGAATTTACAATGAGCAGTTCTTC
TRBV6-1	NA	TRBJ1-2	NA	14	CASSPLYDSYGYTF	TGTGCCAGCAGTCCTTTGTACGACAGTTATGGCTACACCTTC
TRBV4-1	NA	TRBJ1-5	TRBD1	17	CASSQDPQGGSNQPQHF	TGCGCCAGCAGCCAAGACCCTCAGGGGGGAAGCAATCAGCCCCAGCATTTT
TRBV6-4	NA	TRBJ2-3	NA	15	CASSLTYRLTDTQYF	TGTGCCAGCAGTCTGACATACAGGCTCACAGATACGCAGTATTTT
TRBV28	NA	TRBJ1-3	TRBD1	14	CASRLTGHGNTIYF	TGTGCCAGCAGGCTGACAGGGCACGGAAACACCATATATTTT
TRBV18	NA	TRBJ1-1	TRBD1	15	CASSAATGGDTEAFF	TGTGCCAGCTCAGCCGCGACAGGGGGGGACACTGAAGCTTTCTTT
TRBV19	NA	TRBJ1-1	NA	15	CASSIQGRTNTEAFF	TGTGCCAGTAGTATACAGGGGCGGACGAACACTGAAGCTTTCTTT
TRBV29-1	few	TRBJ1-2	NA	12	CSVQQNNYGYTF	TGCAGCGTTCAACAGAATAACTATGGCTACACCTTC
TRBV5-4	NA	TRBJ1-4	TRBD1	15	CASSPGGTGSEKLFF	TGTGCCAGCAGCCCCGGAGGGACAGGGAGTGAAAAACTGTTTTTT
TRBV10-2	NA	TRBJ1-2	NA	15	CASSEWQGSDYGYTF	TGCGCCAGCAGTGAATGGCAGGGATCTGACTATGGCTACACCTTC